One and the same sample provided the 5 T cell receptor beta chains below, sequenced in a study of cytomegalovirus exposure and HLA in healthy donors (TCRdb year 2017). Library preparation was by the immunoSEQ multiplex PCR assay. The multiplex PCR relied on a mix of 60 forward primers for TCR Vbeta segments and 13 reverse primers for TCR Jbeta segments. TCRdb limited this immuneACCESS table to in-frame rearrangements with V and J called. A share of clones is missing; checked studies link under half to unresolved V genes, and the rest is unexplained. Recorded for this sample are roughly 200,000 clones; 80% of them occurred a single time. Around 6% of the sample lies in the top ten. Material for sequencing was PBMCs. The receptors come from a man aged 40-49 years in good health and CMV-seronegative.

The chain recombines TRBV7-8 with TRBJ1-2; D uncertain. CDR1 and CDR2 from the germline V gene are SGHVS and FQNEAQ. This CDR3 is 13 amino acids long. Trimming took off 5 bases at V and 3 bases at J, with 10 bases between the two ends. The CDR3, as DNA: TGTGCCAGCAGCGAGACCGGGGACTATGGCTACACCTTC. Its translation: CASSETGDYGYTF.

V gene TRBV7-9 combines with J gene TRBJ2-1; D is possibly TRBD2 (6 bases). The CDR3 has 13 residues. Germline V gene data show CDR1 as SEHNR and CDR2 as FQNEAQ (reference sequence). With 5 bases removed from V and 9 bases from J, the gap between germline ends came to 14 bases. Written as DNA, the CDR3 is TGTGCCAGCAGCCAGGGATCGGGAGTTGAGCAGTTCTTC. Residues: CASSQGSGVEQFF.

The chain couples TRBV7-9 to TRBJ2-7; TRBD2 might be the D (5 bases). Trimming left V 5 bases short and J 6 bases short, with 11 bases between. The CDR3 is 12 residues long. Germline V gene lookup returns CDR1 SEHNR and CDR2 FQNEAQ (reference sequence). The DNA for the CDR3 is TGTGCCAGCAGCCCCGGGATCGGCGAGCAGTACTTC. This gives the protein CASSPGIGEQYF.

This chain's CDR3 is CASSNQLAGGDEQFF. The CDR3 coding sequence is TGTGCCAGCAGCAACCAACTAGCGGGAGGTGATGAGCAGTTCTTC. The chain combines TRBV28 with TRBJ2-1; 12 nucleotides align to TRBD2. The V gene end was trimmed by 6 bases and the J gene end by 8 bases; junction bases not matched to a gene: 8. Per germline, CDR1 MDHEN and CDR2 SYDVKM. The CDR3 totals 15 residues.

The chain is built from TRBV19 and TRBJ2-5; 10 bases line up with TRBD2. The CDR3 covers 14 residues. In germline, CDR1 is LNHDA, CDR2 SQIVND (reference sequence). The V and J ends lost 4 bases and 3 bases, in that order; junction bases with no gene match: 2. The CDR3 protein is CASSKLAGEETQYF. The DNA for the CDR3 is TGTGCCAGTAGTAAGCTAGCGGGGGAAGAGACCCAGTACTTC.